Presented here are 7 T cell receptor beta chains from one specimen sequenced in a study of blood T cell repertoires in COVID-19. Only in-frame clones appear in the TCRdb table, and some are missing; sequencing was by immunoSEQ multiplex PCR. The profile shows some 320,000 clones, under 90% of them singletons. Sample: peripheral blood. Receptors originate from a woman aged 30 to 39 with COVID-19, enrolled during active disease.

The chain employs TRBV6-5 and TRBJ1-2; D possibly corresponds to TRBD1 (6 bases). CDR1 MNHEY and CDR2 SVGAGI come from the germline V gene. The CDR3 runs 15 residues. Trimming left V 5 bases short and J 4 bases short, with 17 bases between. The CDR3 spells CASSTRDTGSYGYTF. CDR3 DNA sequence: TGTGCCAGCAGTACTCGGGACACAGGAAGCTATGGCTACACCTTC.

V usage is TRBV19 and J usage is TRBJ2-6; tentatively, D is TRBD1 (6 bases). CDR3 length: 22 residues. Deletions cut 0 bases from V and 3 bases from J, with 27 bases between. Germline V gene lookup returns CDR1 LNHDA and CDR2 SQIVND (reference sequence). The CDR3 reads CASSIDERVGTPREVGANVLTF. The CDR3 bases are TGTGCCAGTAGTATAGATGAGAGGGTGGGGACACCCCGGGAAGTTGGGGCCAACGTCCTGACTTTC.

This chain links TRBV6-5 with TRBJ1-2; 7 nucleotides match TRBD1. The junction had 8 bases not matched to a gene; V was cut back by 5 bases and J by 5 bases. Germline loops: CDR1 MNHEY, CDR2 SVGAGI. CDR3 length: 14 residues. The CDR3 nucleotides read TGTGCCAGCAGTCAGGGGGGACTCCCGTATGGCTACACCTTC. Protein: CASSQGGLPYGYTF.

The CDR3 here is CASSFQTGKQYF. Written as DNA, the CDR3 is TGCGCCAGCAGCTTCCAAACAGGGAAGCAGTACTTC. This chain uses TRBV5-1 with TRBJ2-7, with a weak D call TRBD1 (6 bases). The CDR3 contains 12 residues. The germline V gene has CDR1 SGHRS and CDR2 YFSETQ. The V gene lost 2 bases and the J gene lost 8 bases, with 11 bases spanning the gap.

This chain uses TRBV4-2 with TRBJ2-7; 9 bases align to TRBD2. V dropped 0 bases and J dropped 3; count of bases not matched to a gene: 15. In germline, CDR1 is LGHNA, CDR2 YNFKEQ. This CDR3 comprises 19 residues. CDR3 DNA sequence: TGTGCCAGCAGCCAAGATTCATGGAGGGTGCGGGGGGGGGACTACGAGCAGTACTTC. Its translation is CASSQDSWRVRGGDYEQYF.

Note on this clone: Other DNA sequences within the sample encode an identical CDR3. V usage is TRBV6-6 and J usage is TRBJ2-3; D not resolved. Looked up from germline, CDR1 is MNHNY and CDR2 is SVGAGI (reference sequence). The CDR3 is 11 residues long. Trimming stripped 6 bases from V and 5 bases from J, with 6 bases between. For the CDR3, the DNA is TGTGCCAGCAGCCCAGGAGATACGCAGTATTTT. It specifies CASSPGDTQYF.

J is TRBJ1-2 and V is TRBV18; D gene uncertain. The CDR3 extends over 12 amino acids. Germline V gene lookup returns CDR1 KGHSH and CDR2 LQKENI. Trimming left V 0 bases short and J 8 bases short, with 7 bases between. In DNA form, the CDR3 reads TGTGCCAGCTCACCACCGCGGGGAGGCTACACCTTC. It encodes CASSPPRGGYTF.